Listed below are T cell receptor beta chains from one sample, sequenced in a study of shared clonotypes between healthy human individuals. Profiling relied on immunoSEQ multiplex PCR, and the TCRdb table lists in-frame clones only, not all of them. The profile shows approximately 2,300,000 clones, roughly 90% of them singletons. Input material: naive CD4+ T cells from PBMCs. The source of these receptors is a man in his late teens or twenties in good health. Some clones in this sample may be carry-over from other donors' samples. Each CDR3 is given with its conserved first and last residue. A D gene is named only where the DNA matches it firmly. Not all rows give a size; the values are once, few, many and, for expanded clones, a class.

NA	TRBV7-9	NA	TRBJ2-1	CASSPIAPTSNEQFF
TRBD1	TRBV7-9	NA	TRBJ2-7	CASSLGQGAVYEQYF
TRBD1	TRBV29-1	NA	TRBJ1-2	CSVAGGEYGYTF
NA	TRBV21-1	NA	TRBJ2-2	CASSQGGTASTGELFF
TRBD1	TRBV28	once	TRBJ2-7	CASSLGQGEVWEQYF
TRBD2	TRBV5-1	NA	TRBJ2-1	CASSLRFSGAGAYNEQFF
TRBD1	TRBV4-2	once	TRBJ2-7	CASSHEDRGSYEQYF
NA	TRBV28	NA	TRBJ1-2	CASSPSQGNYGYTF
TRBD2	TRBV9	NA	TRBJ2-7	CASSPRTSGSGEQYF
NA	TRBV19	NA	TRBJ1-5	CASSIDPKKSQHF
TRBD1	TRBV7-2	NA	TRBJ2-5	CASSLVGTGGRGTQYF
NA	TRBV4-1	once	TRBJ1-5	CASSQDRISRGDQPQHF
TRBD2	TRBV30	NA	TRBJ2-3	CAWSVTSTSTDTQYF
NA	TRBV6-6	NA	TRBJ1-3	CASSYSQGRSGNTIYF
NA	TRBV5-1	NA	TRBJ2-6	CASSFFEMWTESSGANVLTF
TRBD2	TRBV28	NA	TRBJ2-7	CASSLPRRPSGTSGSLYEQYF